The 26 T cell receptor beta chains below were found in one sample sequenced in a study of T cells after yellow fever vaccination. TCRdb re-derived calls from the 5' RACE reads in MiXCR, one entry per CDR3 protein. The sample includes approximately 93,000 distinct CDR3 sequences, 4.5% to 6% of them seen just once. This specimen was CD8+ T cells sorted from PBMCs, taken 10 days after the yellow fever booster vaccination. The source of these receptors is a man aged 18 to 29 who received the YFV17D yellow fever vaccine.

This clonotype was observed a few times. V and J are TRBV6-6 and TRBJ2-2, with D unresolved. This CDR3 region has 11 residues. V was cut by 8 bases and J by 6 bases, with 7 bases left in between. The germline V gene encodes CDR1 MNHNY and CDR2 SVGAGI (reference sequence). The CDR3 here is CASGWAGELFF. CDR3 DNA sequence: TGTGCCAGCGGGTGGGCCGGGGAGCTGTTTTTT.

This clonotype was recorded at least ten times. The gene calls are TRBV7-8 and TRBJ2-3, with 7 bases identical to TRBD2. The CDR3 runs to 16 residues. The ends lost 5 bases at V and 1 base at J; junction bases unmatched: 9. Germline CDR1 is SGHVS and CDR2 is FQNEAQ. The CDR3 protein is CASSGGGGDRTDTQYF. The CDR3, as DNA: TGTGCCAGCAGCGGGGGTGGGGGGGACCGCACAGATACGCAGTATTTT.

CDR3 protein: CASGPPMGHPYF. CDR3 sequence (DNA): TGTGCCAGCGGTCCCCCAATGGGGCATCCGTACTTC. The chain has TRBV27 and TRBJ2-7; possible D gene TRBD1, 5 bases. The CDR3 covers 12 residues. V was pared by 8 bases and J by 12 bases, with 20 bases between. The germline gives CDR1 MNHEY, CDR2 SMNVEV (reference sequence).

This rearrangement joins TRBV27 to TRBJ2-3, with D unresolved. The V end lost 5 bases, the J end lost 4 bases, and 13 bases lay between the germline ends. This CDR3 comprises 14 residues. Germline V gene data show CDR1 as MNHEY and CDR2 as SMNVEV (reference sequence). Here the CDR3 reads CASSPAFGADTQYF. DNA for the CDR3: TGTGCCAGCAGTCCAGCATTTGGGGCAGATACGCAGTATTTT.

The CDR3 loop reads CASRLAGGVDEQFF. In DNA, the CDR3 is TGTGCCAGCAGACTAGCGGGGGGAGTAGATGAGCAGTTCTTC. The gene calls are TRBV6-7 and TRBJ2-1; 12 bases map to TRBD2. TRBV6-7 is marked as an open reading frame, function uncertain. The junction had 5 bases not matched to a gene; V was cut back by 6 bases and J by 8 bases. This CDR3 spans 14 amino acids.

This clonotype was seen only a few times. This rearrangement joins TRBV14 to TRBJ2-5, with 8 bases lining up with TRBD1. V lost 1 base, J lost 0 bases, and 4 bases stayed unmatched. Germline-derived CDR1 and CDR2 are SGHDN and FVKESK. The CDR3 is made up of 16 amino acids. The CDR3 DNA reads TGTGCCAGCAGCCAAGGGGACAGGACTTACCAAGAGACCCAGTACTTC. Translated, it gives CASSQGDRTYQETQYF.

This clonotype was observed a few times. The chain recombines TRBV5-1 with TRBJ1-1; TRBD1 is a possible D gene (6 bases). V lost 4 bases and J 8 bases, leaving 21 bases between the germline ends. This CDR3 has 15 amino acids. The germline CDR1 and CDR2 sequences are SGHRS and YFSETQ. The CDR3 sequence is CASSQIGGRGTEAFF. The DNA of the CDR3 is TGCGCCAGCAGCCAAATTGGGGGGCGAGGGACCGAAGCTTTCTTT.

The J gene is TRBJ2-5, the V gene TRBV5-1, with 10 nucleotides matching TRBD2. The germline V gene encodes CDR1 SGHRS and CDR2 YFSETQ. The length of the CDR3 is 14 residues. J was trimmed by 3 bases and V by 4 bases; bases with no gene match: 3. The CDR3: CASSRTSGEETQYF. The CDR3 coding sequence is TGCGCCAGCAGCCGCACTAGCGGGGAAGAGACCCAGTACTTC.

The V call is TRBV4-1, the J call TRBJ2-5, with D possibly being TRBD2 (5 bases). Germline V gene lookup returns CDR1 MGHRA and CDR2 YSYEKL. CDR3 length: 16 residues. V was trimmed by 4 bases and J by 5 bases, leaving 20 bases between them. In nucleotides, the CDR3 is TGCGCCAGCAGCCCCCAGAAACTAGGTCTTTCGGAGACCCAGTACTTC. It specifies CASSPQKLGLSETQYF.

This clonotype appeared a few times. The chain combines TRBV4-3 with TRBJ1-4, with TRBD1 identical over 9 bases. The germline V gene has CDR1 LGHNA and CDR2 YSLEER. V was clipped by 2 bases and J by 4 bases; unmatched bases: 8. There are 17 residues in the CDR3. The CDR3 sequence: CASSQPPTGQGNEKLFF. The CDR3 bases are TGCGCCAGCAGCCAACCCCCAACGGGACAGGGTAATGAAAAACTGTTTTTT.

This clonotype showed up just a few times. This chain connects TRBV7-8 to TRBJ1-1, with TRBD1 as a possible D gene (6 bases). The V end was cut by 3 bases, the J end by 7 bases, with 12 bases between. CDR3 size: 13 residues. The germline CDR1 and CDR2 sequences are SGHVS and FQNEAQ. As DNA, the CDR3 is TGTGCCAGCAGCTTCGGGACAATATATGAAGCTTTCTTT. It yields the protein CASSFGTIYEAFF. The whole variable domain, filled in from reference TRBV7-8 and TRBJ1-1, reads GAGVSQSPRYKVAKRGQDVALRCDPISGHVSLFWYQQALGQGPEFLTYFQNEAQLDKSGLPSDRFFAERPEGSVSTLKIQRTQQEDSAVYLCASSFGTIYEAFFGQGTRLTVV.

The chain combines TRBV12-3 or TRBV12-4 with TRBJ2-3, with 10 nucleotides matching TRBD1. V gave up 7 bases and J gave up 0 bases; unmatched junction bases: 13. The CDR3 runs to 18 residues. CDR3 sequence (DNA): TGTGCCAGCAACCCGGGACAGGGGCGAGTTGCTAGCACAGATACGCAGTATTTT. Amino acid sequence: CASNPGQGRVASTDTQYF.

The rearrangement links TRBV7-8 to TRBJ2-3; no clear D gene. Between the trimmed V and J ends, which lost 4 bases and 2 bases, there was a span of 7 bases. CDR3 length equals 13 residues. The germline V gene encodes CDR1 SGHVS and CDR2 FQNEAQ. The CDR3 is CASSYEDTDTQYF. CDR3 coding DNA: TGTGCCAGCAGCTACGAAGACACAGATACGCAGTATTTT. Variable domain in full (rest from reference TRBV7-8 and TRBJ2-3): GAGVSQSPRYKVAKRGQDVALRCDPISGHVSLFWYQQALGQGPEFLTYFQNEAQLDKSGLPSDRFFAERPEGSVSTLKIQRTQQEDSAVYLCASSYEDTDTQYFGPGTRLTVL.

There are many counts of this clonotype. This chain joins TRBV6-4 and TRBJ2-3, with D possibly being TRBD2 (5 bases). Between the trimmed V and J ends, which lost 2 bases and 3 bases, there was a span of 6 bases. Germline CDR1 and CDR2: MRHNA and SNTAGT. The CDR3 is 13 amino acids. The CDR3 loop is CASSDRETDTQYF. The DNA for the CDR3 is TGTGCCAGCAGTGACAGGGAGACAGATACGCAGTATTTT.

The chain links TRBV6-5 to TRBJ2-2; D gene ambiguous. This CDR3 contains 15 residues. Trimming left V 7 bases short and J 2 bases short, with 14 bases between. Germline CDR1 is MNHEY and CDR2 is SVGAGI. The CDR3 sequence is CASTLSSGNTGELFF. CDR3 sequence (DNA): TGTGCCAGCACCCTTTCTTCCGGTAACACCGGGGAGCTGTTTTTT.

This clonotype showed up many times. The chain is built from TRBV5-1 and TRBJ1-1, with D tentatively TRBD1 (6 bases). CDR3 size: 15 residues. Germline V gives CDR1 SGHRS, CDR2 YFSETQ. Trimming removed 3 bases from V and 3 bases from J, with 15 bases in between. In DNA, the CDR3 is TGCGCCAGCAGCTCGTACAGGGAAGGTGACACTGAAGCTTTCTTT. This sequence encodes CASSSYREGDTEAFF.

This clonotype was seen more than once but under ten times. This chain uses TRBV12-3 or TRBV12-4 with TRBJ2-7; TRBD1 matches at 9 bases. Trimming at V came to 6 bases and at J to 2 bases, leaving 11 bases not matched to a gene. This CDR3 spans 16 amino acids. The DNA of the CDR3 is TGTGCCAGCAGATCCGGGACAGGGTCTTCCCCCTACGAGCAGTACTTC. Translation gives CASRSGTGSSPYEQYF.

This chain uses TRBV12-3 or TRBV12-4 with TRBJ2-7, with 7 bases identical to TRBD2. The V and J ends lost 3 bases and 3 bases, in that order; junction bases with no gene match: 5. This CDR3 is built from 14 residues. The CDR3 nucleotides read TGTGCCAGCAGTTTTCGGGGCGGGGGCTACGAGCAGTACTTC. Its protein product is CASSFRGGGYEQYF.

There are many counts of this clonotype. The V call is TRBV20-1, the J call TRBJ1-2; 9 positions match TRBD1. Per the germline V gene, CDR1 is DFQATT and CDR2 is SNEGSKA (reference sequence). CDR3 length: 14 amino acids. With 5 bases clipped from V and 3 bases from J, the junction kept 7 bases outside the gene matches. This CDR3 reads CSAHRTGEYYGYTF. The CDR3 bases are TGCAGTGCTCATCGGACAGGGGAGTACTATGGCTACACCTTC.

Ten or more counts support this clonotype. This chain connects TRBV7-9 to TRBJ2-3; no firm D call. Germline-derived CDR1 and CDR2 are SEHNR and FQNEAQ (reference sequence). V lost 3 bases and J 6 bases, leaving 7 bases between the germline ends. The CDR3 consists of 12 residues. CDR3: CASSFTRDTQYF. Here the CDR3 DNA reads TGTGCCAGCAGCTTTACGAGGGATACGCAGTATTTT. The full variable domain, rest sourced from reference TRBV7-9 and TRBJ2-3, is DTGVSQNPRHKITKRGQNVTFRCDPISEHNRLYWYRQTLGQGPEFLTYFQNEAQLEKSRLLSDRFSAERPKGSFSTLEIQRTEQGDSAMYLCASSFTRDTQYFGPGTRLTVL.

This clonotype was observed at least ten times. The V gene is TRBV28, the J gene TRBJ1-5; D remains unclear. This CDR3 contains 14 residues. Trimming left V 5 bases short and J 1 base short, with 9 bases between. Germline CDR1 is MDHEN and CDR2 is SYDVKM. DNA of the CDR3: TGTGCCAGCAGTCCCCCACTCAGCAATCAGCCCCAGCATTTT. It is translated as CASSPPLSNQPQHF.

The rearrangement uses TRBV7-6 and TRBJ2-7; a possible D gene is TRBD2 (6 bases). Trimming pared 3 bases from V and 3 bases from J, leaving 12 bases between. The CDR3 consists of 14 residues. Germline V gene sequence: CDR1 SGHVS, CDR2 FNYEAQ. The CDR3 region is CASSLGGMSYEQYF. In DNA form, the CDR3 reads TGTGCCAGCAGCTTGGGGGGAATGAGCTACGAGCAGTACTTC.

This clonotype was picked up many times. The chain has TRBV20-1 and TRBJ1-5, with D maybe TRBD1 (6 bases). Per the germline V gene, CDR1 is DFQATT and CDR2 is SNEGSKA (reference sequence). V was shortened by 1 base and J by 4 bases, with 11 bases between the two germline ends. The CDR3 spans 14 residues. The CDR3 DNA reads TGCAGTGCTAGAGCCCTCCAGGGGAATCAGCCCCAGCATTTT. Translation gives CSARALQGNQPQHF.

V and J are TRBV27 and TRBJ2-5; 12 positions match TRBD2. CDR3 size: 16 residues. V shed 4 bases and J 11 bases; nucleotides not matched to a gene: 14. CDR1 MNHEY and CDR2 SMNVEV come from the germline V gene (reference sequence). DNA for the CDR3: TGTGCCAGCAGTTCACCACTAGCGGGGGGCCTTGGGAGTCAGTACTTC. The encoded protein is CASSSPLAGGLGSQYF.

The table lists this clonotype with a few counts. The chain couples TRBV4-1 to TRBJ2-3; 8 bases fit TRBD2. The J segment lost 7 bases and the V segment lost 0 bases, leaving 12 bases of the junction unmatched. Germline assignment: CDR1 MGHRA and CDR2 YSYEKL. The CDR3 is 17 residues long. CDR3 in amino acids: CASSQEAAGLGLNTQYF. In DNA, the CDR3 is TGCGCCAGCAGCCAAGAGGCCGCGGGACTAGGTTTGAATACGCAGTATTTT.

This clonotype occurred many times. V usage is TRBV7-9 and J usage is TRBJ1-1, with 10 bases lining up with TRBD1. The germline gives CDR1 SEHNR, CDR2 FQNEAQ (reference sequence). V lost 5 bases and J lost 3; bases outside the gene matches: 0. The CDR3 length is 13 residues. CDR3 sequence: CASSGTGDTEAFF. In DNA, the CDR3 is TGTGCCAGCAGCGGGACAGGGGACACTGAAGCTTTCTTT.